The 3 T cell receptor beta chains presented below share a single source sample, sequenced in a study of identical twins. Using its own MiXCR run on the 5' RACE reads, TCRdb lists one record per CDR3 protein. The data hold roughly 1,500,000 distinct CDR3 sequences, with under 35% observed a single time. Sequenced input: cord blood. The receptors here all came from a newborn girl in good health.

This clonotype came up a few times. This chain uses TRBV10-3 with TRBJ2-7; unclear D gene. Trimming shortened V by 0 bases and J by 3 bases, and 9 bases separated the two germline ends. CDR3 size: 14 residues. The germline V gene encodes CDR1 ENHRY and CDR2 SYGVKD. CDR3 nucleotides: TGTGCCATCAGTGAGTCCGCAAATAACTACGAGCAGTACTTC. Translated: CAISESANNYEQYF.

The V and J genes are TRBV24-1 and TRBJ2-1; 9 positions match TRBD2. Unmatched junction bases numbered 4, after V lost 0 bases and J lost 5 bases. The CDR3 is made up of 16 amino acids. From germline, CDR1 is KGHDR and CDR2 SFDVKD. The chain's CDR3 is CATSDLLASGDNEQFF. The CDR3 bases are TGTGCCACCAGTGATTTGCTTGCTAGCGGGGACAATGAGCAGTTCTTC.

CDR3 DNA sequence: TGCAGTGCTAGGGTGAACCACCCCCCTAGTAGAGGTGAGAGGAGCTCCTACAATGAGCAGTACTTC. It specifies CSARVNHPPSRGERSSYNEQYF. V usage is TRBV20-1 and J usage is TRBJ2-1; no clear D gene. The J call may be wrong; the DNA end is better matched by TRBJ2-7. The CDR3 length is 22 residues. Germline loops: CDR1 DFQATT, CDR2 SNEGSKA (reference sequence).